The 12 T cell receptor beta chains below all came from one sample that was sequenced in a study of cytomegalovirus exposure and HLA in healthy donors. Primers: 60 Vbeta forward and 13 Jbeta reverse. Using immunoSEQ multiplex PCR, the repertoire was profiled, and TCRdb retains in-frame clones only, with some absent. The sample contains 150,000 to 200,000 clones, around 72% of which appear only once. Sequences were obtained from PBMCs. These receptors all come from a man aged 40-49 years in good health and CMV-seropositive.

The J gene is TRBJ1-2, the V gene TRBV18; D is ambiguous. The V and J ends lost 3 bases and 2 bases respectively, with 4 bases between them. The CDR3 sequence is 12 residues long. The germline V gene has CDR1 KGHSH and CDR2 LQKENI. The DNA for the CDR3 is TGTGCCAGCTCACCGAGAAACTATGGCTACACCTTC. This sequence encodes CASSPRNYGYTF.

As regards this clone: The sample carries other DNA sequences with the same CDR3. V and J are TRBV11-2 and TRBJ1-1; D ambiguous. The V end was cut by 1 base, the J end by 1 base, with 4 bases between. Germline V gene sequence: CDR1 SGHAT, CDR2 FQNNGV. The CDR3 consists of 13 residues. The CDR3 region has the DNA TGTGCCAGCAGCTTAGGACAGAACACTGAAGCTTTCTTT. It codes for CASSLGQNTEAFF. The complete variable domain, with remaining parts taken from reference TRBV11-2 and TRBJ1-1, reads EAGVAQSPRYKIIEKRQSVAFWCNPISGHATLYWYQQILGQGPKLLIQFQNNGVVDDSQLPKDRFSAERLKGVDSTLKIQPAKLEDSAVYLCASSLGQNTEAFFGQGTRLTVV.

The rearrangement joins TRBV6-5 to TRBJ1-1; D is ambiguous. The CDR3 has 15 residues. V was trimmed by 2 bases and J by 2 bases, leaving 12 bases between them. Germline CDR1 is MNHEY and CDR2 is SVGAGI. In DNA form, the CDR3 reads TGTGCCAGCAGTTACGGGCTTGGGAGCAACACTGAAGCTTTCTTT. This gives the protein CASSYGLGSNTEAFF.

The chain links TRBV14 to TRBJ1-1; weak D call: TRBD1 (6 bases). V was shortened by 3 bases and J by 0 bases, with 8 bases between the two germline ends. Germline V gene lookup returns CDR1 SGHDN and CDR2 FVKESK. This CDR3 contains 14 residues. CDR3 DNA sequence: TGTGCCAGCAGCCATCAGGGGCTGAACACTGAAGCTTTCTTT. Its protein is CASSHQGLNTEAFF.

V usage is TRBV5-1 and J usage is TRBJ1-1, with D unresolved. The germline V and J ends were trimmed by 3 bases and 7 bases, with 13 bases remaining between them. The germline gives CDR1 SGHRS, CDR2 YFSETQ. The CDR3 is 13 residues long. The CDR3, as DNA: TGCGCCAGCAGCTCGGGTCCCCCAAATGAAGCTTTCTTT. Its translation: CASSSGPPNEAFF.

V usage is TRBV15 and J usage is TRBJ1-2; D possibly corresponds to TRBD1 (6 bases). Trimming removed 3 bases at V and 5 bases at J, with 25 bases between. This CDR3 contains 18 residues. CDR1 is LNHNV, CDR2 YYDKDF, per germline (reference sequence). The CDR3 DNA reads TGTGCCACCAGCAGTCCCAAAGAGAGCGGCAGGGGAAAGTATGGCTACACCTTC. It encodes CATSSPKESGRGKYGYTF.

This clone was counted only a few times. The V call is TRBV27, the J call TRBJ1-5; 7 positions match TRBD1. After removal of 6 bases from V and 2 bases from J, the junction contained 4 bases not matched to a gene. The CDR3 length is 14 residues. Germline values: CDR1 MNHEY, CDR2 SMNVEV (reference sequence). The CDR3 DNA follows: TGTGCCAGCAGGCCGACAGGGCGCAATCAGCCCCAGCATTTT. Translation: CASRPTGRNQPQHF.

V and J are TRBV7-3 and TRBJ2-2, with no clear D. This CDR3 is 12 amino acids long. V lost 4 bases and J 3 bases, leaving 3 bases between the germline ends. Germline-derived CDR1 and CDR2 are SGHTA and FQGTGA. The CDR3 loop reads CASSSYTGELFF. The CDR3 DNA follows: TGTGCCAGCAGCTCCTACACCGGGGAGCTGTTTTTT.

CDR3 nucleotide sequence: TGCAGTGCTGAGGGGGGGAATGAGCAGTTCTTC. Translation gives CSAEGGNEQFF. J is TRBJ2-1 and V is TRBV20-1; perhaps TRBD2 as D (7 bases). This CDR3 is 11 amino acids long. Trimming cost V 5 bases and J 7 bases, with 9 bases left between them. CDR1 and CDR2 from the germline V gene are DFQATT and SNEGSKA (reference sequence).

The chain recombines TRBV4-3 with TRBJ1-3, with D maybe TRBD1 (5 bases). The CDR3 runs 15 residues. Between the trimmed V and J ends, which lost 2 bases and 1 base, there was a span of 9 bases. The V gene's germline CDR1 is LGHNA and CDR2 YSLEER. The CDR3 is CASSQSRASGNTIYF. The CDR3 region has the DNA TGCGCCAGCAGCCAATCCAGGGCATCTGGAAACACCATATATTTT.

V gene TRBV7-2 combines with J gene TRBJ1-4; D is perhaps TRBD1 (6 bases). Between the trimmed V and J ends, which lost 5 bases and 8 bases, there was a span of 18 bases. Germline V CDR1 and CDR2: SGHTA, FQGNSA. CDR3 size: 15 residues. CDR3 loop: CASSPGGAQKEKLFF. The CDR3 coding sequence is TGTGCCAGCAGCCCGGGGGGGGCGCAAAAAGAAAAACTGTTTTTT.

The rearrangement links TRBV9 to TRBJ2-7; 8 positions agree with TRBD1. The CDR3 has 14 residues. Germline CDR1 reads SGDLS; CDR2 reads YYNGEE. V was clipped by 1 base and J by 4 bases; unmatched bases: 4. The CDR3 protein is CASSVRTGPYEQYF. CDR3 DNA: TGTGCCAGCAGCGTAAGGACAGGGCCTTACGAGCAGTACTTC.